What follows are 18 T cell receptor beta chains derived from one specimen sequenced in a study of shared clonotypes between healthy human individuals. Measured with immunoSEQ multiplex PCR; TCRdb has only the in-frame clones, and not every one. The profile shows some 2,000,000 clones, about 94% of them singletons. Sequencing input: naive CD4+ T cells sorted from blood. As to subset: CD45RA+ positively selected. The origin of the receptors is a man younger than 35 in good health.

As regards this clone: Other DNA sequences in the sample encode the same CDR3. This rearrangement joins TRBV10-3 to TRBJ1-6, with 9 bases lining up with TRBD1. Trimming took 4 bases from V and 7 from J; bases not matched to a gene: 5. CDR3 length: 15 residues. The germline V gene has CDR1 ENHRY and CDR2 SYGVKD. This CDR3 reads CAISVRDRENSPLHF. In DNA form, the CDR3 reads TGTGCCATCAGTGTCCGGGACAGGGAAAATTCACCCCTCCACTTT.

The chain employs TRBV2 and TRBJ1-2; D gene unclear. This CDR3 spans 12 amino acids. Trimming left V 8 bases short and J 3 bases short, with 10 bases between. Germline V lookup: CDR1 SNHLY, CDR2 FYNNEI. Here the CDR3 reads CASHKDDYGYTF. Written as DNA, the CDR3 is TGTGCCAGCCACAAGGATGACTATGGCTACACCTTC.

The J gene is TRBJ1-6, the V gene TRBV30; no firm D call. Germline assignment: CDR1 GTSNPN and CDR2 SVGIG (reference sequence). This CDR3 region has 17 residues. Trimming cost V 2 bases and J 7 bases, with 21 bases left between them. DNA for the CDR3: TGTGCCTGGAGTCTCCCATTAGGAGGGAATAGGAATTCACCCCTCCACTTT. It specifies CAWSLPLGGNRNSPLHF.

The chain uses TRBV7-2 and TRBJ2-5, with TRBD2 matching over 9 bases. V trimming: 4 bases; J trimming: 5 bases; junction bases outside the gene matches: 8. Germline CDR1 and CDR2: SGHTA and FQGNSA. CDR3 size: 15 residues. The DNA for the CDR3 is TGTGCCAGCAGCTACGGAACGAGCGGGAGGGAGACCCAGTACTTC. Translating it yields CASSYGTSGRETQYF.

V usage is TRBV6-5 and J usage is TRBJ2-5; no reliable D call. This CDR3 comprises 14 residues. With 5 bases removed from V and 2 bases from J, the gap between germline ends came to 12 bases. Germline V lookup: CDR1 MNHEY, CDR2 SVGAGI. CDR3 nucleotide sequence: TGTGCCAGCAGTCAAAGACTCGTACAAGAGACCCAGTACTTC. Encoded protein: CASSQRLVQETQYF.

CDR3 amino acids: CAISELGTYGYTF. In DNA form, the CDR3 reads TGTGCCATCAGTGAGCTAGGCACCTATGGCTACACCTTC. V gene TRBV10-3 combines with J gene TRBJ1-2; D unresolved. The CDR3 is 13 amino acids. Looked up from germline, CDR1 is ENHRY and CDR2 is SYGVKD. V was clipped by 2 bases and J by 4 bases, with 8 bases between them.

V usage is TRBV30 and J usage is TRBJ1-5; 10 bases match TRBD1. The CDR3 totals 17 residues. J lost 4 bases, V lost 0 bases, and 9 bases had no gene match. Germline CDR1 is GTSNPN and CDR2 is SVGIG (reference sequence). DNA of the CDR3: TGTGCCTGGAGTGTTTCCGGGACAGGGGTTCTTAATCAGCCCCAGCATTTT. Protein product: CAWSVSGTGVLNQPQHF.

The chain employs TRBV28 and TRBJ2-5, with 12 bases lining up with TRBD2. Trimming took 8 bases from V and 5 from J; bases not matched to a gene: 6. Germline values: CDR1 MDHEN, CDR2 SYDVKM. This CDR3 comprises 14 residues. CDR3 amino acids: CASASGGAGETQYF. CDR3 nucleotide sequence: TGTGCCAGCGCTAGCGGGGGGGCGGGGGAGACCCAGTACTTC.

This chain uses TRBV5-1 with TRBJ1-5; 8 bases align to TRBD1. This CDR3 contains 15 residues. Germline V lookup: CDR1 SGHRS, CDR2 YFSETQ. The V segment lost 2 bases and the J segment 5 bases; nucleotides outside the gene matches: 6. The DNA for the CDR3 is TGCGCCAGCAGCTTAGGACAGGGTGCCTATCAGCCCCAGCATTTT. Protein: CASSLGQGAYQPQHF.

As for this clone: Other DNA sequences of this sample code for an identical CDR3. The chain carries TRBV6-5 and TRBJ1-6, with TRBD1 identical over 9 bases. The V segment lost 6 bases and the J segment 7 bases; nucleotides outside the gene matches: 4. Germline V gene lookup returns CDR1 MNHEY and CDR2 SVGAGI. The CDR3 is 14 residues long. The CDR3: CASRNGQGNSPLHF. As DNA, the CDR3 is TGTGCCAGCAGGAACGGACAGGGGAATTCACCCCTCCACTTT.

The chain couples TRBV29-1 to TRBJ2-5; 8 nucleotides match TRBD2. Germline V lookup: CDR1 SQVTM, CDR2 ANQGSEA. The CDR3 consists of 13 residues. V shed 4 bases, J shed 4 bases, and the junction held 5 bases outside the gene matches. Here the CDR3 reads CSVAGGARETQYF. As DNA, the CDR3 is TGCAGCGTTGCGGGGGGGGCTCGAGAGACCCAGTACTTC.

The chain uses TRBV19 and TRBJ2-1, with D possibly TRBD1 on 6 matching bases. V was cut by 2 bases and J by 8 bases, with 16 bases left in between. CDR3 length: 15 residues. CDR1 and CDR2 from the germline V gene are LNHDA and SQIVND (reference sequence). The CDR3 region has the DNA TGTGCCAGTAGTATAATATCAGGGGACGTGCATGAGCAGTTCTTC. This sequence encodes CASSIISGDVHEQFF.

This chain uses TRBV18 with TRBJ1-5; no clear D. V lost 1 base to trimming and J lost 1 base, with 11 bases between them. The CDR3 covers 16 residues. Germline CDR1 and CDR2: KGHSH and LQKENI. CDR3 amino acids: CASSPQGITSNQPQHF. In DNA form, the CDR3 reads TGTGCCAGCTCACCACAGGGTATTACGAGCAATCAGCCCCAGCATTTT.

This chain uses TRBV2 with TRBJ1-1, with a weak D call TRBD1 (6 bases). This CDR3 spans 13 amino acids. Between the trimmed V and J ends, which lost 5 bases and 4 bases, there was a span of 11 bases. The V gene's germline CDR1 is SNHLY and CDR2 FYNNEI. The CDR3 sequence: CASSTGLGTEAFF. The DNA for the CDR3 is TGTGCCAGCAGTACAGGGTTGGGCACTGAAGCTTTCTTT.

This clone was seen just once. The chain employs TRBV30 and TRBJ1-4; D gene uncertain. The germline gives CDR1 GTSNPN, CDR2 SVGIG (reference sequence). The CDR3 length is 10 residues. Trimming left V 6 bases short and J 6 bases short, with 5 bases between. This CDR3 reads CACQDEKLFF. The CDR3 DNA sequence: TGTGCCTGCCAAGATGAAAAACTGTTTTTT.

The chain has TRBV5-4 and TRBJ1-6; maybe TRBD1 (6 bases). Deletions cut 0 bases from V and 6 bases from J, with 10 bases between. The germline gives CDR1 SGHNT, CDR2 YYREEE (reference sequence). The CDR3 is 15 amino acids. The CDR3 loop is CASSLEGQINSPLHF. In nucleotides, the CDR3 is TGTGCCAGCAGCTTGGAAGGACAGATTAATTCACCCCTCCACTTT.

This rearrangement joins TRBV6-6 to TRBJ2-7; no reliable D call. This CDR3 spans 13 amino acids. Deletions cut 2 bases from V and 2 bases from J, with 7 bases between. In germline, CDR1 is MNHNY, CDR2 SVGAGI (reference sequence). CDR3 nucleotides: TGTGCCAGCAGTTACCTCCAGGCCTACGAGCAGTACTTC. Residues: CASSYLQAYEQYF.

The V gene is TRBV2, the J gene TRBJ1-1; a weak D match, TRBD1 (6 bases). Trimming left V 6 bases short and J 8 bases short, with 13 bases between. CDR3 length: 12 amino acids. Per germline, CDR1 SNHLY and CDR2 FYNNEI. The CDR3 DNA reads TGTGCCAGCAGAGAACAGGGCCGGGAAGCTTTCTTT. Amino acids: CASREQGREAFF. The whole variable domain, remainder taken from reference TRBV2 and TRBJ1-1, is EPEVTQTPSHQVTQMGQEVILRCVPISNHLYFYWYRQILGQKVEFLVSFYNNEISEKSEIFDDQFSVERPDGSNFTLKIRSTKLEDSAMYFCASREQGREAFFGQGTRLTVV.